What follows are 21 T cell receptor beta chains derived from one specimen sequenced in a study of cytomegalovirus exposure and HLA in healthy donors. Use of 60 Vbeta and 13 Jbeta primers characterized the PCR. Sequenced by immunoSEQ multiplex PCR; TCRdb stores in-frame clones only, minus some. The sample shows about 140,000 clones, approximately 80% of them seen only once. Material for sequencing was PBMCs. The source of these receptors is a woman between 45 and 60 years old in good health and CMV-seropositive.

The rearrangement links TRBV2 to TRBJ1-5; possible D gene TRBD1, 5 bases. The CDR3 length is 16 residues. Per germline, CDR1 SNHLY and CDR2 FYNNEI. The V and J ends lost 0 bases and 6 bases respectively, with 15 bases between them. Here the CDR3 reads CASSEAGTGDFQPQHF. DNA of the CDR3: TGTGCCAGCAGTGAAGCGGGTACAGGAGACTTTCAGCCCCAGCATTTT. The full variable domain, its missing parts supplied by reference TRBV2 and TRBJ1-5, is EPEVTQTPSHQVTQMGQEVILRCVPISNHLYFYWYRQILGQKVEFLVSFYNNEISEKSEIFDDQFSVERPDGSNFTLKIRSTKLEDSAMYFCASSEAGTGDFQPQHFGDGTRLSIL.

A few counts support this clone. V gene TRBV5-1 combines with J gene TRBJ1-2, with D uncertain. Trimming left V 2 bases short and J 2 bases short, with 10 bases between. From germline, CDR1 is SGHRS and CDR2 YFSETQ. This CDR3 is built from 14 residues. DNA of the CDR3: TGCGCCAGCAGCTTCGAGACACCAAACTATGGCTACACCTTC. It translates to CASSFETPNYGYTF.

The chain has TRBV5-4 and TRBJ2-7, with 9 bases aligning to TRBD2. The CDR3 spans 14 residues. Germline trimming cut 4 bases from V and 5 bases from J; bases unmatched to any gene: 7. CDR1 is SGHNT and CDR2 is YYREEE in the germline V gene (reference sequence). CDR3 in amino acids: CASSQRTSVNEQYF. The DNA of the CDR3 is TGTGCCAGCAGCCAGCGGACTAGCGTCAACGAGCAGTACTTC.

CDR3: CASSQAARNTGELFF. In nucleotides, the CDR3 is TGTGCCAGCAGCCAAGCGGCCCGGAACACCGGGGAGCTGTTTTTT. The chain carries TRBV6-1 and TRBJ2-2; D may be TRBD2 (5 bases). Germline V lookup: CDR1 MNHNS, CDR2 SASEGT. V was trimmed by 6 bases and J by 1 base, leaving 12 bases between them. The length of the CDR3 is 15 residues.

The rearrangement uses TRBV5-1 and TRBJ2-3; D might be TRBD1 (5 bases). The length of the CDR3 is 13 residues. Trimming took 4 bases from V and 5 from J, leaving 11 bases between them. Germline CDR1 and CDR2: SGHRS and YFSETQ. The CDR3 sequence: CASSVDRGDTQYF. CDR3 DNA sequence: TGCGCCAGCAGCGTAGATAGGGGAGATACGCAGTATTTT.

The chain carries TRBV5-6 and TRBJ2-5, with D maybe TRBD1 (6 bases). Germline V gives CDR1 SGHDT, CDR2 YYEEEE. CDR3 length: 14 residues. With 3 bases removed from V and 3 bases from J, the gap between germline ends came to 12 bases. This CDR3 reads CASSSQGGEETQYF. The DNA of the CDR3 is TGTGCCAGCAGCTCACAGGGTGGGGAAGAGACCCAGTACTTC.

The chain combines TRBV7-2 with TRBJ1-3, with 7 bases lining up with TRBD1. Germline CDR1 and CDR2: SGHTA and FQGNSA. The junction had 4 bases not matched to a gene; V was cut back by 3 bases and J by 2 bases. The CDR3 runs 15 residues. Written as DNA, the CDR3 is TGTGCCAGCAGCTTGACAGGGCTTACTGGAAACACCATATATTTT. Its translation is CASSLTGLTGNTIYF. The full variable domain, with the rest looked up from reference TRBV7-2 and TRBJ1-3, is GAGVSQSPSNKVTEKGKDVELRCDPISGHTALYWYRQSLGQGLEFLIYFQGNSAPDKSGLPSDRFSAERTGGSVSTLTIQRTQQEDSAVYLCASSLTGLTGNTIYFGEGSWLTVV.

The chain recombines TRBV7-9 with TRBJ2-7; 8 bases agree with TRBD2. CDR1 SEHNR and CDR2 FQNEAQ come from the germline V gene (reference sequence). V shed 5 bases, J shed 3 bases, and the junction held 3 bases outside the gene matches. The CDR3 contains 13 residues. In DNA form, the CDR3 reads TGTGCCAGCAGCCCCCGGGAGGGCTACGAGCAGTACTTC. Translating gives CASSPREGYEQYF.

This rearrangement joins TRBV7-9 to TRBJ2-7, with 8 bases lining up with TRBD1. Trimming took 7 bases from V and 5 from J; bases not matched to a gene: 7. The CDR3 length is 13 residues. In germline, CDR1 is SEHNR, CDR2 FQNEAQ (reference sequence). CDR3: CASNPTGAHEQYF. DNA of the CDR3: TGTGCCAGCAACCCGACAGGGGCCCACGAGCAGTACTTC.

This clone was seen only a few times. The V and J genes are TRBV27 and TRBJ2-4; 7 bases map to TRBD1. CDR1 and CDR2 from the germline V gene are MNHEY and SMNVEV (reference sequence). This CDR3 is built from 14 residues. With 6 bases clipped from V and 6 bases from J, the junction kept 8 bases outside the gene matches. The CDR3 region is CASRVTGDGNIQYF. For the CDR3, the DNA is TGTGCCAGCAGGGTTACAGGGGATGGAAACATTCAGTACTTC.

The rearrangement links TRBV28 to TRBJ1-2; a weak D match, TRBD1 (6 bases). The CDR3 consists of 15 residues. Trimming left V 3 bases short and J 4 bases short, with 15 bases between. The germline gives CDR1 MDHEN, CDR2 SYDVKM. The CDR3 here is CASSFSAGGAYGYTF. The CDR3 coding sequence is TGTGCCAGCAGTTTTTCTGCGGGGGGCGCCTATGGCTACACCTTC.

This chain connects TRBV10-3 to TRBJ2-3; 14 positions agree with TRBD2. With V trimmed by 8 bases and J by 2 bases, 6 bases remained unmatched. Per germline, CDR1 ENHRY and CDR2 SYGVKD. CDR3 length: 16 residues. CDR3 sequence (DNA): TGTGCCATCGGGGGACTAGCGGGGGCCCTCACAGATACGCAGTATTTT. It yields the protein CAIGGLAGALTDTQYF.

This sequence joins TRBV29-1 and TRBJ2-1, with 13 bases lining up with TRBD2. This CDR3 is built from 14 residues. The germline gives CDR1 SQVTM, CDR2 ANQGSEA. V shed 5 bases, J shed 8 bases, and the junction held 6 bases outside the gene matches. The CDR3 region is CSVSTSGGAYEQFF. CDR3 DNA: TGCAGCGTTTCCACTAGCGGGGGGGCGTATGAGCAGTTCTTC.

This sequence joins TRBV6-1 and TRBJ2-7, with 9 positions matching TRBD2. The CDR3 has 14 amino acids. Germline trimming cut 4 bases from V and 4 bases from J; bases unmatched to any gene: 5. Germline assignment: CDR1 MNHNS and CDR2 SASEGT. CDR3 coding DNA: TGTGCCAGCAGTGTGGGACTAGCATCGTACGAGCAGTACTTC. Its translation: CASSVGLASYEQYF.

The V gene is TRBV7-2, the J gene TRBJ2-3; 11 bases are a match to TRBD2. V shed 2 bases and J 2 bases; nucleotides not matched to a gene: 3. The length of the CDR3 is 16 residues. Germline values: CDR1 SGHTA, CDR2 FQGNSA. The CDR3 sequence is CASSLTSGGPTDTQYF. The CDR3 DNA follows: TGTGCCAGCAGCTTAACTAGCGGGGGTCCCACAGATACGCAGTATTTT.

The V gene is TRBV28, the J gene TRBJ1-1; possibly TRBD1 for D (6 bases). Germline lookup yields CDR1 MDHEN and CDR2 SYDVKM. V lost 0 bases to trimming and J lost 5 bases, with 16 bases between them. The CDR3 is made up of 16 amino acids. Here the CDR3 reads CASSLWVRGKRTEAFF. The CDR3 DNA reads TGTGCCAGCAGTTTATGGGTCAGGGGAAAGAGAACTGAAGCTTTCTTT.

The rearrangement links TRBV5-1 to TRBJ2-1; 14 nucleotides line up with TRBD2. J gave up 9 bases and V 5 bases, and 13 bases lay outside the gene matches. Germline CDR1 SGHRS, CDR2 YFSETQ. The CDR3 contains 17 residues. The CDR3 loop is CASRPNPTSGGAGEQFF. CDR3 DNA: TGCGCCAGCAGACCTAACCCGACTAGCGGGGGGGCCGGTGAGCAGTTCTTC.

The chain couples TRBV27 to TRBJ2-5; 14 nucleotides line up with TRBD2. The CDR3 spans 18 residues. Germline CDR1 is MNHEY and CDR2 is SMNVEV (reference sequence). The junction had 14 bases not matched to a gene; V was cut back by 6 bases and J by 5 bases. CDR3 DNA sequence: TGTGCCAGCAGACGAAGACTAGCGGGGGGGCCCATTATGGAGACCCAGTACTTC. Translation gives CASRRRLAGGPIMETQYF.

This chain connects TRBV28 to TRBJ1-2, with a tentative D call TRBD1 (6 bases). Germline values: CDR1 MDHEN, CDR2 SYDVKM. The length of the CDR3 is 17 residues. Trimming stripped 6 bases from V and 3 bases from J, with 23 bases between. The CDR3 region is CASRASEQGYGDYGYTF. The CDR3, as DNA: TGTGCCAGCAGGGCTAGTGAACAGGGTTATGGTGACTATGGCTACACCTTC.

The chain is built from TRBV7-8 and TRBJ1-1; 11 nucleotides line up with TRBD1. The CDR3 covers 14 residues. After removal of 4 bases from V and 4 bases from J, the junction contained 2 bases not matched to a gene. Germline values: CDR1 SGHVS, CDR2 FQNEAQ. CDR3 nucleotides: TGTGCCAGCAGCTCCGGGACAGGGGGCACTGAAGCTTTCTTT. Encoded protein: CASSSGTGGTEAFF.

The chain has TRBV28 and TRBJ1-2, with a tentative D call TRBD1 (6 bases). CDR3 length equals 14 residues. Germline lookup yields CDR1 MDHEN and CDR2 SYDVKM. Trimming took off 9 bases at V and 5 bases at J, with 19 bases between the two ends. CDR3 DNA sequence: TGTGCCAGTGTGACAGGTTATGGGGGTTATGGCTACACCTTC. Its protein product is CASVTGYGGYGYTF.